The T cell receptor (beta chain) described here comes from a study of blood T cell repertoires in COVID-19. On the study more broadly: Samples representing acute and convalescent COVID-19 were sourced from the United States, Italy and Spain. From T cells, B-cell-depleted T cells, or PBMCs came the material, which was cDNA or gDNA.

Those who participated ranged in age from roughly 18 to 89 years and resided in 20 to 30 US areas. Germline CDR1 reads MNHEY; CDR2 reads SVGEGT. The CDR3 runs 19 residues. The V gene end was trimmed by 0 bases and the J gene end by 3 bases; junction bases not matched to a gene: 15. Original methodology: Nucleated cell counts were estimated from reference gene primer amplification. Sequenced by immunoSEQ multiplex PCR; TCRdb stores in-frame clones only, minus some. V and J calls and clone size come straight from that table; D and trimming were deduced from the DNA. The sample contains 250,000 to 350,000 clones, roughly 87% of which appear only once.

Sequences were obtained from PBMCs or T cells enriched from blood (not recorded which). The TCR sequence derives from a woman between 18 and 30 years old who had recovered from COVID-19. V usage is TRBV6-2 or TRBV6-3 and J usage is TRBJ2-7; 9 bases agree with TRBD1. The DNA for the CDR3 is TGTGCCAGCAGTTACTCTAGGACAGGGGACGCGCTGGTAATCTACGAGCAGTACTTC. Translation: CASSYSRTGDALVIYEQYF.